This TCR beta chain is from a study of shared clonotypes between healthy human individuals. About the research overall: Donors had three CD4 naive, three CD4 memory, two CD8 naive and one CD8 memory plate apiece.

Overall study findings and caveats: Between four donors, naive CD4 clonotypes were shared at a level of around 4.8%.

The CDR3 spans 16 residues. Germline-derived CDR1 and CDR2 are MNHEY and SMNVEV (reference sequence). V was shortened by 5 bases and J by 4 bases, with 19 bases between the two germline ends. A word on this clone: Its matching antigen is unknown.

Original methodology: Filtering was not the same, since immunoSEQ gave junction-only sequences without quality scores. Using immunoSEQ multiplex PCR, the repertoire was profiled, and TCRdb retains in-frame clones only, with some absent. The D gene and trimming were derived from the DNA, and the V and J assignments and clone size from that table. This table has some 700,000 clones, 90% appearing once. The source of this sequence is a man between 18 and 35 years old in good health. Some clones in this sample may be carry-over from other donors' samples. The chain couples TRBV27 to TRBJ2-3; D gene unclear. Sequenced input: memory CD8+ T cells from PBMCs. Specified subset: CD45RO+ cells pooled with CCR7-negative TemRA cells. CDR3 sequence: CASSPVLAVRADTQYF. The CDR3 nucleotides are TGTGCCAGCAGTCCCGTCCTTGCGGTCCGGGCAGATACGCAGTATTTT.